The rows below give T cell receptor beta chains drawn from one sample of a study of CD8+CD57+ T cells in acquired aplastic anemia. One entry per CDR3 protein, called by TCRdb with MiXCR from the reads. The sample lists some 240,000 distinct CDR3 sequences; 30% to 40% were seen once. Specimen: sorted CD4+, CD8+, or CD8+CD57+ T cells (not recorded which) from PBMCs. The receptors derive from a human donor in good health, serving as a control. Each CDR3 is given with its conserved first and last residue. D genes are given only for firm matches. Clone sizes are given selectively: once, few, many, or a class where the clone is expanded.

cdr3_nt cdr3_aa j_call d_call clone_size v_call
TGCAGTGCTAGAGATCGGGGGGGCAGGTACGAGCAGTACTTC CSARDRGGRYEQYF TRBJ2-7 TRBD2 many TRBV20-1
TGCGCCAGCAGCCAAGATATCGGGACGGGCCACATTCAGTACTTC CASSQDIGTGHIQYF TRBJ2-4 - few TRBV4-1
TGCGCCAGCAGCCCCGATCTCCTCAGACGGCCGGGGGATACGCAGTATTTT CASSPDLLRRPGDTQYF TRBJ2-3 - few TRBV5-1
TGCAGTGCTAGAGATCCCCCGCCTGGGGCCAACGTCCTGACTTTC CSARDPPPGANVLTF TRBJ2-6 - many TRBV20-1
TGTGCCAGTAGAACCCCCCGCCGGACGGATGGCTACACCTTC CASRTPRRTDGYTF TRBJ1-2 - - TRBV19
TGTGCCAGCAGCACGGCCGGGACAGGGGACACTGAAGCTTTCTTT CASSTAGTGDTEAFF TRBJ1-1 TRBD1 - TRBV6-2/TRBV6-3
TGTGCCAGCAGCTTAATACAGGGCCCCATTTCACCCCTCCACTTT CASSLIQGPISPLHF TRBJ1-6 - many TRBV7-9
TGTGCCAGCAGCTTGGAGGTTACTAGCCGAGAGACCCAGTACTTC CASSLEVTSRETQYF TRBJ2-5 - many TRBV5-5
TGCAGTGCTAGAGCCCTAACCGGGACAGGGGGCACAGATACGCAGTATTTT CSARALTGTGGTDTQYF TRBJ2-3 TRBD1 - TRBV20-1
TGCGCCAGCAGCTTGGAAACGGGGGGGCCACACGAGCAGTACTTC CASSLETGGPHEQYF TRBJ2-7 TRBD2 few TRBV5-1
TGCGCCAGCAGCCAAGATTCCAGCGGGTCCTACGAGCAGTACTTC CASSQDSSGSYEQYF TRBJ2-7 - once TRBV4-3
TGTGCCAGCAGAAGAATCCAGGGCGGCAACCAGCCCCAGCATTTT CASRRIQGGNQPQHF TRBJ1-5 - - TRBV2
TGTGCCTGCAGTTACTCGTTGAACACTGAAGCTTTCTTT CACSYSLNTEAFF TRBJ1-1 - - TRBV6-5
TGCGCCAGCAGCGACCCCGGAGTTTCCGAGCAGTACTTC CASSDPGVSEQYF TRBJ2-7 - many TRBV5-1
TGCAGTGCCGTGGGGTTGGCAGGGAGCATATATTTT CSAVGLAGSIYF TRBJ1-3 - - TRBV20-1
TGCAGTGCTGCCGGGCAGGGAGGTCAGCCCCAGCATTTT CSAAGQGGQPQHF TRBJ1-5 - many TRBV20-1
TGTGCCAGCACCTCAGGGGGGGGCCTTTACGAGCAGTACTTC CASTSGGGLYEQYF TRBJ2-7 - many TRBV6-6
TGTGCCATCAGTGAGTCCCCGCCCACGGCTTTCTTT CAISESPPTAFF TRBJ1-1 - once TRBV10-3
TGTGCCATCAGTGAAAGAGGCCTTGGAAACATTCAGTACTTC CAISERGLGNIQYF TRBJ2-4 - - TRBV10-3
TGCGCCAGACCTAGCTCGTCCGACGACAGGGGTAACACCGGGGAGCTGTTTTTT CARPSSSDDRGNTGELFF TRBJ2-2 TRBD1 few TRBV5-1
TGCGCCAGCAGCTTGAGGGAGGGTAGTGGAAACACCATATATTTT CASSLREGSGNTIYF TRBJ1-3 - many TRBV5-1
TGTGCCAGCAGCTTAGTTAGGGGGCTGGGAAACGAGCAGTTCTTC CASSLVRGLGNEQFF TRBJ2-1 TRBD1 many TRBV11-2
TGTGCCAGCAGCTTAGCCAGGTCCTACAATGAGCAGTTCTTC CASSLARSYNEQFF TRBJ2-1 - - TRBV7-6
TGTGCCAGCACTCTTTTCTACTCAGGGACAACGGGTGAGGCTTTCTTT CASTLFYSGTTGEAFF TRBJ1-1 - - TRBV5-5
TGTGCCAGCACGGCGGGGACCTCCTACGAGCAGTACTTC CASTAGTSYEQYF TRBJ2-7 - - TRBV2
TGTGCCTGGAGTGGTACGGGGGGGGTGAAAGCATCACCCCTCCACTTT CAWSGTGGVKASPLHF TRBJ1-6 - few TRBV30
TGTGCCAGCAGTGATTTCCGGGACAGGGAGGTGAGCTATGGCTACACCTTC CASSDFRDREVSYGYTF TRBJ1-2 TRBD1 once TRBV25-1
TGCAGTGCCACTCCGGGCCTGATGAAAGAGACCCAGTACTTC CSATPGLMKETQYF TRBJ2-5 - many TRBV20-1
TGCGCCAGCAGCCAAGAACCTCAGGGAAGGGCCGGGGAGCTGTTTTTT CASSQEPQGRAGELFF TRBJ2-2 - few TRBV4-1
TGTGCCAGTAGTATCAGGGTAGGACCCCAAGAGACCCAGTACTTC CASSIRVGPQETQYF TRBJ2-5 - many TRBV19
TGTGCCACCAGCAGAGGCCGCTCCTATAATTCACCCCTCCACTTT CATSRGRSYNSPLHF TRBJ1-6 - - TRBV15
TGTGCCAGCAGCTTGGACAGCGTCCCCTATGGCTACACCTTC CASSLDSVPYGYTF TRBJ1-2 - once TRBV14
TGTGCCAGCAGCGTAGCCCGTGGGGCGATAGAGACCCAGTACTTC CASSVARGAIETQYF TRBJ2-5 - many TRBV9
TGCGCCAGCAGCCAATGGTCCGGGGAGAACACAGGGCGGGGGGAAAAACTGTTTTTT CASSQWSGENTGRGEKLFF TRBJ1-4 - - TRBV4-1
TGTGCCAGCAGTGGCAAGGCCAAACCTAATTCACCCCTCCACTTT CASSGKAKPNSPLHF TRBJ1-6 - - TRBV25-1
TGTGCCAGTAGTAAGACAGGGAACTATGGCTACACCTTC CASSKTGNYGYTF TRBJ1-2 TRBD1 - TRBV19